The rows below give T cell receptor beta chains drawn from one sample of a study of CD8 T cells in ankylosing spondylitis. MiXCR, run by TCRdb on the 5' RACE reads, gives a single entry per CDR3 protein. Among roughly 68,000 distinct CDR3 sequences, 6.2% were seen once, and the ten largest hold approximately 5%. The sample consisted of synovial fluid, either unsorted or a sorted T cell fraction (not recorded which). The receptors originated from a male donor with ankylosing spondylitis. The CDR3 runs from the conserved cysteine through the conserved F or W.

v_gene: TRBV4-1
j_gene: TRBJ2-1
CDR3aa: CASSQDGGLLAGIGHEQFF

v_gene: TRBV28
j_gene: TRBJ2-4
CDR3aa: CASSPGTGVLTPLF

v_gene: TRBV5-1
j_gene: TRBJ1-3
CDR3aa: CASSLTGNSGNTIYF

v_gene: TRBV28
j_gene: TRBJ1-2
CDR3aa: CASSQSQTYGYTF

v_gene: TRBV10-3
j_gene: TRBJ2-7
CDR3aa: CAISSMGSGSYEQYF

v_gene: TRBV5-5
j_gene: TRBJ2-5
CDR3aa: CASSPRGDGTQYF

v_gene: TRBV29-1
j_gene: TRBJ2-5
CDR3aa: CSALTGLGETQYF

v_gene: TRBV5-1
j_gene: TRBJ2-1
CDR3aa: CASSISGSSYNEQFF

v_gene: TRBV2
j_gene: TRBJ1-5
CDR3aa: CASKVTMNQPQHF

v_gene: TRBV6-2/TRBV6-3
j_gene: TRBJ2-1
CDR3aa: CASSSPTSGHTYNEQFF

v_gene: TRBV20-1
j_gene: TRBJ2-7
CDR3aa: CSARLAGLYEQYF

v_gene: TRBV19
j_gene: TRBJ2-7
CDR3aa: CASSMLPTGVEQYF

v_gene: TRBV7-2
j_gene: TRBJ2-6
CDR3aa: CASSWRQGQTGANVLTF

v_gene: TRBV6-2/TRBV6-3
j_gene: TRBJ1-5
CDR3aa: CASESSRRLGNQPQHF

v_gene: TRBV6-5
j_gene: TRBJ2-7
CDR3aa: CASSTISSGLAYEQYF

v_gene: TRBV28
j_gene: TRBJ1-4
CDR3aa: CASSSTGRQNEKLFF

v_gene: TRBV28
j_gene: TRBJ2-7
CDR3aa: CASIPHGTSGVSYEQYF

v_gene: TRBV18
j_gene: TRBJ1-2
CDR3aa: CASSSTQGAFDGYTF

v_gene: TRBV5-1
j_gene: TRBJ2-3
CDR3aa: CASSLARDLDTQYF

v_gene: TRBV30
j_gene: TRBJ2-1
CDR3aa: CAWDRAGVPLGNEQFF

v_gene: TRBV3-1
j_gene: TRBJ2-3
CDR3aa: CASSQEGGISDTQYF

v_gene: TRBV20-1
j_gene: TRBJ2-1
CDR3aa: CSARGDGGDGEQFF

v_gene: TRBV5-4
j_gene: TRBJ2-1
CDR3aa: CASSLTNNEQFF

v_gene: TRBV5-1
j_gene: TRBJ1-2
CDR3aa: CASSLRGADRGYTF

v_gene: TRBV15
j_gene: TRBJ2-5
CDR3aa: CATSGTTSGSAQTQYF

v_gene: TRBV5-1
j_gene: TRBJ2-5
CDR3aa: CASSFTGVEETQYF

v_gene: TRBV3-1
j_gene: TRBJ2-7
CDR3aa: CASSQAGTIFSYEQYF

v_gene: TRBV20-1
j_gene: TRBJ2-5
CDR3aa: CSADGVQETQYF

v_gene: TRBV4-2
j_gene: TRBJ2-6
CDR3aa: CASSQDLESRANVLTF

v_gene: TRBV3-1
j_gene: TRBJ1-5
CDR3aa: CASSPLQGPGNQPQHF

v_gene: TRBV6-2/TRBV6-3
j_gene: TRBJ2-4
CDR3aa: CASRWDGAVNIQYF

v_gene: TRBV3-1
j_gene: TRBJ1-2
CDR3aa: CASRPGVNYGYTF

v_gene: TRBV7-3
j_gene: TRBJ2-1
CDR3aa: CASSLDRAGGYNEQFF

v_gene: TRBV20-1
j_gene: TRBJ1-6
CDR3aa: CSARAPLLSSYNSPLHF

v_gene: TRBV11-2
j_gene: TRBJ2-5
CDR3aa: CASSLDLLREYQETQYF

v_gene: TRBV5-5
j_gene: TRBJ1-6
CDR3aa: CASSFSRANSPLHF

v_gene: TRBV10-3
j_gene: TRBJ2-1
CDR3aa: CAISELTSGRADEQFF

v_gene: TRBV18
j_gene: TRBJ1-3
CDR3aa: CASSPGDLPPVYF

v_gene: TRBV11-3
j_gene: TRBJ2-1
CDR3aa: CASSLLPGRTYNEQFF

v_gene: TRBV5-1
j_gene: TRBJ2-7
CDR3aa: CASGNGGQGVYEQYF

v_gene: TRBV5-1
j_gene: TRBJ2-5
CDR3aa: CASSSPGQGIELLYF

v_gene: TRBV11-2
j_gene: TRBJ2-1
CDR3aa: CASSPPGVAGVGEQFF

v_gene: TRBV7-2
j_gene: TRBJ2-3
CDR3aa: CASSLGAGEEDTQYF

v_gene: TRBV12-3/TRBV12-4
j_gene: TRBJ1-5
CDR3aa: CASSLQTSNQPQHF

v_gene: TRBV2
j_gene: TRBJ2-1
CDR3aa: CASSGHRETNEQFF

v_gene: TRBV29-1
j_gene: TRBJ2-5
CDR3aa: CSVKATGKETQYF